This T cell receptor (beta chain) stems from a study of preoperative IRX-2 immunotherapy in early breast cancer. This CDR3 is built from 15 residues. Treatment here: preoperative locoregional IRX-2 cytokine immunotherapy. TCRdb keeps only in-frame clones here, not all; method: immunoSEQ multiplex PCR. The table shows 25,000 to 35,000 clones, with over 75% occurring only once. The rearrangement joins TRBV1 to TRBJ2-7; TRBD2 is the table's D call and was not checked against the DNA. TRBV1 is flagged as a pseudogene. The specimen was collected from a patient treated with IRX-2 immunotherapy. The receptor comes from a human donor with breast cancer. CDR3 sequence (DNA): TGCGCCAGCAGCCAATCTAGCGGGGGTGGGTACGAGCAGTACTTC. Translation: CASSQSSGGGYEQYF.